Each of the 13 T cell receptor beta chains below was sequenced from the same sample in a study of control samples from healthy donors and cancer patients. Sequenced by immunoSEQ multiplex PCR; TCRdb stores in-frame clones only, minus some. The table lists 150,000 to 200,000 clones, roughly 89% of them singletons, with around 12% in the top ten. The material sequenced was blood. Receptors originate from a man aged 25-40 years in good health.

The V and J genes are TRBV12-3 or TRBV12-4 and TRBJ1-5, with D unresolved. The V gene lost 5 bases and the J gene lost 4 bases, with 9 bases spanning the gap. This CDR3 contains 13 residues. DNA of the CDR3: TGTGCCAGCAGTGCCCTACCGAATCAGCCCCAGCATTTT. Its protein is CASSALPNQPQHF.

The chain links TRBV5-8 to TRBJ1-5, with 10 bases identical to TRBD1. V shed 7 bases, J shed 2 bases, and the junction held 3 bases outside the gene matches. Germline CDR1 and CDR2: SGHTS and YDEGEE. The CDR3 sequence is 14 residues long. CDR3 bases: TGTGCCAGCGGACAGGGGGTCGGCAATCAGCCCCAGCATTTT. This encodes CASGQGVGNQPQHF.

The genes are TRBV5-1 and TRBJ2-1, with TRBD1 matching over 11 bases. Germline assignment: CDR1 SGHRS and CDR2 YFSETQ. This CDR3 is 15 amino acids long. Losses at the gene ends were 7 bases for V and 5 bases for J; bases not matched to a gene: 8. The CDR3 region has the DNA TGCGCCAGCGCGAGGACAGGGGGCAGGGACAATGAGCAGTTCTTC. Its protein product is CASARTGGRDNEQFF.

The chain joins TRBV19 to TRBJ2-3, with 8 bases aligning to TRBD2. V lost 3 bases to trimming and J lost 2 bases; unmatched junction nucleotides: 7. Germline CDR1 LNHDA, CDR2 SQIVND (reference sequence). The CDR3 is made up of 16 amino acids. Here the CDR3 reads CASSIIWREVTDTQYF. CDR3 sequence (DNA): TGTGCCAGTAGTATTATATGGCGGGAGGTCACAGATACGCAGTATTTT. The complete variable domain, with remaining parts taken from reference TRBV19 and TRBJ2-3, reads DGGITQSPKYLFRKEGQNVTLSCEQNLNHDAMYWYRQDPGQGLRLIYYSQIVNDFQKGDIAEGYSVSREKKESFPLTVTSAQKNPTAFYLCASSIIWREVTDTQYFGPGTRLTVL.

The CDR3 region is CAIAGTPNQPQHF. In DNA, the CDR3 is TGTGCCATCGCAGGGACACCGAATCAGCCCCAGCATTTT. This rearrangement joins TRBV10-3 to TRBJ1-5; possible D gene TRBD1, 6 bases. Deletions cut 8 bases from V and 4 bases from J, with 12 bases between. Germline lookup yields CDR1 ENHRY and CDR2 SYGVKD. This CDR3 has 13 amino acids.

The V call is TRBV7-8, the J call TRBJ2-2; 10 positions match TRBD2. Germline V CDR1 and CDR2: SGHVS, FQNEAQ. The ends lost 3 bases at V and 6 bases at J; junction bases unmatched: 10. There are 17 residues in the CDR3. This chain's CDR3 is CASSFESGRGLAGELFF. In DNA, the CDR3 is TGTGCCAGCAGCTTCGAGAGCGGGAGGGGGCTAGCCGGGGAGCTGTTTTTT.

There are a few counts of this clone. The chain combines TRBV5-1 with TRBJ1-4, with a weak D call TRBD1 (5 bases). The CDR3 is made up of 11 amino acids. Germline CDR1 SGHRS, CDR2 YFSETQ. V gave up 5 bases and J gave up 12 bases, with 11 bases separating them. Here the CDR3 DNA reads TGCGCCAGCAGGGAAGGGACCCAACTGTTTTTT. Amino acids: CASREGTQLFF.

This chain connects TRBV5-1 to TRBJ1-6; 8 positions match TRBD1. CDR3 length: 15 amino acids. Germline V lookup: CDR1 SGHRS, CDR2 YFSETQ. V trimming: 2 bases; J trimming: 7 bases; junction bases outside the gene matches: 5. CDR3 coding DNA: TGCGCCAGCAGCTTTGGACAGGGAAACAATTCACCCCTCCACTTT. Protein: CASSFGQGNNSPLHF. Full variable domain (remainder filled in from reference TRBV5-1 and TRBJ1-6): KAGVTQTPRYLIKTRGQQVTLSCSPISGHRSVSWYQQTPGQGLQFLFEYFSETQRNKGNFPGRFSGRQFSNSRSEMNVSTLELGDSALYLCASSFGQGNNSPLHFGNGTRLTVT.

The chain links TRBV28 to TRBJ2-7; 7 nucleotides align to TRBD1. The CDR3 loop spans 13 amino acids. The germline gives CDR1 MDHEN, CDR2 SYDVKM. J lost 8 bases, V lost 10 bases, and 14 bases had no gene match. This CDR3 is CATLRSQGDKQYF. Written as DNA, the CDR3 is TGTGCCACCTTACGGAGCCAGGGGGATAAGCAGTACTTC.

V is TRBV28 and J is TRBJ1-6; 7 bases are shared with TRBD1. V shed 6 bases and J 5 bases; nucleotides not matched to a gene: 7. The CDR3 spans 15 residues. Germline assignment: CDR1 MDHEN and CDR2 SYDVKM. The CDR3 DNA follows: TGTGCCAGCAGCCCACGGGGGACAGATAATTCACCCCTCCACTTT. Residues: CASSPRGTDNSPLHF.

Only a few counts were recorded for this clone. The V gene is TRBV28, the J gene TRBJ1-2; D is perhaps TRBD1 (5 bases). V lost 4 bases and J lost 8, with 17 bases in between. The CDR3 runs 14 residues. Germline CDR1 reads MDHEN; CDR2 reads SYDVKM. The CDR3 protein is CASSYPGGAGGYTF. The CDR3 DNA is TGTGCCAGCAGTTACCCGGGGGGTGCTGGGGGCTACACCTTC.

This sequence joins TRBV11-2 and TRBJ1-5; no firm D call. The germline V and J ends were trimmed by 0 bases and 6 bases, with 6 bases remaining between them. This CDR3 is built from 13 residues. Germline loops: CDR1 SGHAT, CDR2 FQNNGV. The CDR3 bases are TGTGCCAGCAGCTTAGATCAAGGTCAGCCCCAGCATTTT. Amino acid sequence: CASSLDQGQPQHF.

V usage is TRBV5-6 and J usage is TRBJ2-1; TRBD2 agrees at 8 bases. With 0 bases clipped from V and 9 bases from J, the junction kept 8 bases outside the gene matches. Per the germline V gene, CDR1 is SGHDT and CDR2 is YYEEEE. This CDR3 comprises 15 residues. CDR3 sequence (DNA): TGTGCCAGCAGCTTGGGTACTAGCGGTGGGGGTGAGCAGTTCTTC. Amino acids: CASSLGTSGGGEQFF.